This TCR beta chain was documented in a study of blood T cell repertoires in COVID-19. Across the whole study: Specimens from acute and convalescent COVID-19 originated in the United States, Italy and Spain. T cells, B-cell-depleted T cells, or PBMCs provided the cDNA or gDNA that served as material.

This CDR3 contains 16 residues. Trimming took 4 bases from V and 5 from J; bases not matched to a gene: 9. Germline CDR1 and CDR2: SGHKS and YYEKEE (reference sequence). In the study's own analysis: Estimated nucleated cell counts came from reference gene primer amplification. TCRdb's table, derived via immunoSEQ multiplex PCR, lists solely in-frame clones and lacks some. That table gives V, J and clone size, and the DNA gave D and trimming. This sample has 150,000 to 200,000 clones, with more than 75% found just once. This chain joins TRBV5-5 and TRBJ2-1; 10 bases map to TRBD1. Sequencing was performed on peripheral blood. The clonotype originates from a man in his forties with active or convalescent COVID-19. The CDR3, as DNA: TGTGCCAGCAGCCGGCTCTCCGGGACAGGGGACAATGAGCAGTTCTTC. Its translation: CASSRLSGTGDNEQFF.